These 30 T cell receptor beta chains originate from one sample sequenced in a study of shared clonotypes between healthy human individuals. Using immunoSEQ multiplex PCR, the repertoire was profiled, and TCRdb retains in-frame clones only, with some absent. The table records a few million clones, roughly nine tenths of them present only once. The sequenced sample consisted of naive CD4+ T cells sorted from blood. Subset specified: CD45RA+ positively selected. These TCRs come from a man between 18 and 35 years old in good health.

The chain recombines TRBV6-1 with TRBJ2-1; the D gene is possibly TRBD1 (5 bases). Between the trimmed V and J ends, which lost 8 bases and 3 bases, there was a span of 14 bases. CDR3 size: 14 residues. The V gene's germline CDR1 is MNHNS and CDR2 SASEGT. The CDR3 region is CASADSTYYNEQFF. DNA for the CDR3: TGTGCCAGCGCCGACAGTACCTACTACAATGAGCAGTTCTTC.

V gene TRBV27 combines with J gene TRBJ2-2; 8 bases are a match to TRBD2. This CDR3 spans 13 amino acids. Germline trimming cut 10 bases from V and 4 bases from J; bases unmatched to any gene: 5. The V gene's germline CDR1 is MNHEY and CDR2 SMNVEV (reference sequence). The CDR3 nucleotides read TGTGCCAAGCGGGAGAAGACCACCGGGGAGCTGTTTTTT. This codes for CAKREKTTGELFF.

This clone appeared a few times. The same CDR3 is also encoded by other DNA sequences in this sample. The rearrangement links TRBV9 to TRBJ1-1; D call uncertain. CDR1 and CDR2 from the germline V gene are SGDLS and YYNGEE. Trimming shortened V by 0 bases and J by 0 bases, and 6 bases separated the two germline ends. This CDR3 has 14 residues. CDR3 nucleotide sequence: TGTGCCAGCAGCGTAGCGGGATTGAACACTGAAGCTTTCTTT. This codes for CASSVAGLNTEAFF.

This chain's CDR3 is CASSLRPATTYGYTF. In nucleotides, the CDR3 is TGTGCCAGCAGCTTGAGGCCCGCGACCACCTATGGCTACACCTTC. V and J are TRBV5-4 and TRBJ1-2; the D is unclear. Germline V gene lookup returns CDR1 SGHNT and CDR2 YYREEE (reference sequence). V lost 1 base to trimming and J lost 4 bases, with 14 bases between them. The CDR3 length is 15 residues.

The rearrangement joins TRBV5-4 to TRBJ1-2, with D possibly TRBD1 on 5 matching bases. V was trimmed by 4 bases and J by 5 bases, leaving 15 bases between them. CDR1 is SGHNT, CDR2 YYREEE, per germline (reference sequence). The CDR3 covers 14 residues. The CDR3 protein is CASSRDSGQYGYTF. As DNA, the CDR3 is TGTGCCAGCAGCAGAGACAGCGGCCAGTATGGCTACACCTTC.

V usage is TRBV6-6 and J usage is TRBJ2-5; D is unresolved. Germline V gene lookup returns CDR1 MNHNY and CDR2 SVGAGI (reference sequence). This CDR3 is 11 amino acids long. Trimming removed 7 bases at V and 5 bases at J, with 8 bases between. This chain's CDR3 is CASIHGETQYF. The CDR3 DNA reads TGTGCCAGCATCCACGGGGAGACCCAGTACTTC.

The J gene is TRBJ1-3, the V gene TRBV2; D is ambiguous. The CDR3 is 16 residues long. The V end was cut by 0 bases, the J end by 3 bases, with 12 bases between. Germline assignment: CDR1 SNHLY and CDR2 FYNNEI. CDR3 in DNA: TGTGCCAGCAGTGAAGCTTTCCCAAGGAGTGGAAACACCATATATTTT. This sequence encodes CASSEAFPRSGNTIYF. The whole variable domain, filled in from reference TRBV2 and TRBJ1-3, reads EPEVTQTPSHQVTQMGQEVILRCVPISNHLYFYWYRQILGQKVEFLVSFYNNEISEKSEIFDDQFSVERPDGSNFTLKIRSTKLEDSAMYFCASSEAFPRSGNTIYFGEGSWLTVV.

With regard to this clone: This sample also contains other DNA sequences that code for the same CDR3. The chain recombines TRBV18 with TRBJ2-7; no clear D gene. CDR1 is KGHSH and CDR2 is LQKENI in the germline V gene. V lost 2 bases and J 3 bases, leaving 8 bases between the germline ends. The CDR3 is 13 amino acids. The CDR3 sequence: CASSPGSDYEQYF. The DNA for the CDR3 is TGTGCCAGCTCACCAGGTTCAGACTACGAGCAGTACTTC.

This sequence joins TRBV30 and TRBJ1-2; D is uncertain. The CDR3 extends over 12 amino acids. Germline lookup yields CDR1 GTSNPN and CDR2 SVGIG (reference sequence). Deletions cut 3 bases from V and 3 bases from J, with 8 bases between. CDR3 coding DNA: TGTGCCTGGAGGGCGGATGACTATGGCTACACCTTC. This encodes CAWRADDYGYTF.

The rearrangement uses TRBV13 and TRBJ2-1, with 7 nucleotides matching TRBD2. Germline CDR1 PRHDT, CDR2 FYEKMQ (reference sequence). The junction had 11 bases not matched to a gene; V was cut back by 5 bases and J by 7 bases. The CDR3 totals 15 residues. This CDR3 is CASSPQRGRWNEQFF. CDR3 DNA: TGTGCCAGCAGCCCCCAGCGGGGTAGGTGGAATGAGCAGTTCTTC.

The chain employs TRBV5-8 and TRBJ1-6; D perhaps matches TRBD1 (5 bases). The germline V and J ends were trimmed by 4 bases and 9 bases, with 14 bases remaining between them. The CDR3 loop spans 14 amino acids. Germline V gene data show CDR1 as SGHTS and CDR2 as YDEGEE. The CDR3 reads CASSLDSAASPLHF. CDR3 nucleotide sequence: TGTGCCAGCAGCCTAGACAGTGCGGCTTCACCCCTCCACTTT. Complete variable domain (other parts from reference TRBV5-8 and TRBJ1-6): EAGVTQSPTHLIKTRGQQATLRCSPISGHTSVYWYQQALGLGLQFLLWYDEGEERNRGNFPPRFSGRQFPNYSSELNVNALELEDSALYLCASSLDSAASPLHFGNGTRLTVT.

V gene TRBV4-3 combines with J gene TRBJ2-5; D is ambiguous. Deletions cut 1 base from V and 2 bases from J, with 5 bases between. Germline V gene sequence: CDR1 LGHNA, CDR2 YSLEER. This CDR3 is 13 amino acids long. The CDR3 nucleotides read TGCGCCAGCAGCCAAGTAGGTCAAGAGACCCAGTACTTC. It is translated as CASSQVGQETQYF.

This chain uses TRBV19 with TRBJ2-1; 14 bases map to TRBD2. This CDR3 spans 16 amino acids. V shed 4 bases and J 9 bases; nucleotides not matched to a gene: 8. Germline loops: CDR1 LNHDA, CDR2 SQIVND (reference sequence). This CDR3 is CASSTQGLAGVGEQFF. In DNA, the CDR3 is TGTGCCAGTAGTACCCAGGGACTAGCGGGAGTAGGTGAGCAGTTCTTC.

This chain uses TRBV28 with TRBJ2-5; TRBD2 aligns across 7 bases. The CDR3 is 15 amino acids. The germline V gene has CDR1 MDHEN and CDR2 SYDVKM. Losses at the gene ends were 4 bases for V and 5 bases for J; bases not matched to a gene: 10. The CDR3: CASSSLGREGETQYF. CDR3 nucleotides: TGTGCCAGCAGTTCCTTAGGCAGGGAGGGGGAGACCCAGTACTTC.

The chain carries TRBV5-1 and TRBJ1-1; D is uncertain. CDR1 is SGHRS and CDR2 is YFSETQ in the germline V gene. Trimming removed 0 bases from V and 1 base from J, with 10 bases in between. This CDR3 comprises 15 residues. In nucleotides, the CDR3 is TGCGCCAGCAGCTTGGCCGGCCAAGCGAACACTGAAGCTTTCTTT. Translating gives CASSLAGQANTEAFF.

CDR3: CASRGHLNTGELFF. The CDR3 bases are TGTGCCAGCAGGGGACACTTGAACACCGGGGAGCTGTTTTTT. The genes are TRBV2 and TRBJ2-2, with D possibly matching TRBD1 (6 bases). The CDR3 is 14 amino acids. The V and J ends lost 6 bases and 1 base respectively, with 9 bases between them. Germline V gene lookup returns CDR1 SNHLY and CDR2 FYNNEI.

The chain employs TRBV5-6 and TRBJ1-4, with D tentatively TRBD1 (5 bases). CDR1 SGHDT and CDR2 YYEEEE come from the germline V gene. V lost 4 bases to trimming and J lost 8 bases, with 12 bases between them. The CDR3 has 13 residues. The CDR3 DNA reads TGTGCCAGCAGCCTCCCGGGGGGGGAAAAACTGTTTTTT. Translated: CASSLPGGEKLFF.

The CDR3 DNA reads TGTGCCAGCAGTTTTAGCGGGGGGGGTACAGATACGCAGTATTTT. Its translation is CASSFSGGGTDTQYF. V gene TRBV28 combines with J gene TRBJ2-3; 11 bases agree with TRBD2. The V gene's germline CDR1 is MDHEN and CDR2 SYDVKM. The CDR3 spans 15 residues. Trimming at V came to 3 bases and at J to 3 bases, leaving 2 bases not matched to a gene.

J is TRBJ2-5 and V is TRBV6-1, with D perhaps matching TRBD1 (7 bases). The CDR3 has 12 amino acids. Germline loops: CDR1 MNHNS, CDR2 SASEGT. Deletions cut 7 bases from V and 11 bases from J, with 17 bases between. The CDR3 DNA is TGTGCCAGCACCAGGGGGGAAGTCCAGCAGTACTTC. It codes for CASTRGEVQQYF.

As to this clone: Other DNA sequences in the same sample also yield this CDR3. The chain is built from TRBV7-2 and TRBJ1-2, with 10 bases fitting TRBD1. The CDR3 covers 14 residues. Germline values: CDR1 SGHTA, CDR2 FQGNSA. The V and J ends lost 2 bases and 4 bases, in that order; junction bases with no gene match: 1. The CDR3 DNA is TGTGCCAGCAGCTTATGGGACAGGGGCTATGGCTACACCTTC. Protein product: CASSLWDRGYGYTF.

This clone was picked up one time. The chain recombines TRBV2 with TRBJ2-3; D uncertain. Per the germline V gene, CDR1 is SNHLY and CDR2 is FYNNEI. V dropped 3 bases and J dropped 5 bases, with 6 bases sitting between them. The CDR3 totals 12 residues. In DNA, the CDR3 is TGTGCCAGCAGTGACTGGGAAGATACGCAGTATTTT. Its translation: CASSDWEDTQYF.

For the CDR3, the DNA is TGTGCCAGCAGTTATCACGACAGGGGGCCCTATGGCTACACCTTC. Translation gives CASSYHDRGPYGYTF. The chain joins TRBV6-6 to TRBJ1-2; 10 nucleotides match TRBD1. Germline loops: CDR1 MNHNY, CDR2 SVGAGI (reference sequence). The CDR3 has 15 amino acids. Trimming removed 3 bases from V and 4 bases from J; junction bases left unmatched: 5.

V and J are TRBV5-1 and TRBJ1-1; D ambiguous. CDR1 is SGHRS and CDR2 is YFSETQ in the germline V gene. This CDR3 is built from 15 residues. Trimming stripped 4 bases from V and 0 bases from J, with 13 bases between. The CDR3 here is CASSPTTVMNTEAFF. The CDR3, as DNA: TGCGCCAGCAGCCCGACGACCGTAATGAACACTGAAGCTTTCTTT.

This rearrangement joins TRBV18 to TRBJ2-7; TRBD2 matches at 7 bases. The germline V gene has CDR1 KGHSH and CDR2 LQKENI. The CDR3 extends over 15 amino acids. V trimming: 0 bases; J trimming: 2 bases; junction bases outside the gene matches: 4. The CDR3 region has the DNA TGTGCCAGCTCACCACCGTCGGGAGGAACCTACGAGCAGTACTTC. Translating it yields CASSPPSGGTYEQYF. Full variable domain (missing parts from reference TRBV18 and TRBJ2-7): NAGVMQNPRHLVRRRGQEARLRCSPMKGHSHVYWYRQLPEEGLKFMVYLQKENIIDESGMPKERFSAEFPKEGPSILRIQQVVRGDSAAYFCASSPPSGGTYEQYFGPGTRLTVT.

The gene calls are TRBV6-1 and TRBJ2-3; no firm D call. This CDR3 is 14 amino acids long. Germline V CDR1 and CDR2: MNHNS, SASEGT. Trimming took 4 bases from V and 4 from J, leaving 12 bases between them. CDR3 sequence reads: CASSGGRTADTQYF. DNA of the CDR3: TGTGCCAGCAGTGGCGGACGGACCGCAGATACGCAGTATTTT.

The J gene is TRBJ1-2, the V gene TRBV4-1; TRBD1 is a possible D gene (6 bases). V was trimmed by 1 base and J by 4 bases, leaving 19 bases between them. CDR1 is MGHRA and CDR2 is YSYEKL in the germline V gene. This CDR3 spans 17 amino acids. CDR3 sequence reads: CASSQVGTTPVSYGYTF. CDR3 coding DNA: TGCGCCAGCAGCCAAGTTGGGACAACGCCCGTCAGCTATGGCTACACCTTC.

V and J are TRBV19 and TRBJ1-4; TRBD1 aligns across 9 bases. The CDR3 length is 14 residues. The germline gives CDR1 LNHDA, CDR2 SQIVND (reference sequence). Trimming removed 3 bases from V and 7 bases from J; junction bases left unmatched: 3. CDR3 sequence reads: CASSIGQGFEKLFF. In DNA form, the CDR3 reads TGTGCCAGTAGTATTGGACAGGGGTTTGAAAAACTGTTTTTT.

This clone was detected only once. The rearrangement links TRBV5-6 to TRBJ1-4, with 8 bases that match TRBD1. The CDR3 sequence is 17 residues long. Germline loops: CDR1 SGHDT, CDR2 YYEEEE. J lost 4 bases, V lost 2 bases, and 10 bases had no gene match. CDR3 in amino acids: CASSLKPGQEYNEKLFF. The CDR3 DNA is TGTGCCAGCAGCTTAAAACCGGGACAGGAATATAATGAAAAACTGTTTTTT.

The chain is built from TRBV7-8 and TRBJ2-1; perhaps TRBD1 as D (7 bases). The CDR3 extends over 13 amino acids. Germline V gene lookup returns CDR1 SGHVS and CDR2 FQNEAQ. V shed 6 bases and J shed 5 bases, with 11 bases lying between them. The CDR3 sequence: CASRAGQHNEQFF. The CDR3 DNA is TGTGCCAGCAGGGCGGGACAGCACAATGAGCAGTTCTTC.

The genes are TRBV2 and TRBJ2-1, with 14 bases lining up with TRBD2. V shed 9 bases and J 5 bases; nucleotides not matched to a gene: 3. The CDR3 covers 14 residues. Germline CDR1 SNHLY, CDR2 FYNNEI. This CDR3 reads CASGLAGGNNEQFF. The CDR3 DNA sequence: TGTGCCAGTGGACTAGCGGGAGGCAACAATGAGCAGTTCTTC. Based on the CDR3 plus reference TRBV2 and TRBJ2-1, the full variable domain is EPEVTQTPSHQVTQMGQEVILRCVPISNHLYFYWYRQILGQKVEFLVSFYNNEISEKSEIFDDQFSVERPDGSNFTLKIRSTKLEDSAMYFCASGLAGGNNEQFFGPGTRLTVL.